This is a list of T cell receptor beta chains from one sample in a study of blood T cell repertoires in COVID-19. TCRdb keeps only in-frame clones here, not all; method: immunoSEQ multiplex PCR. Among more than 200,000 clones listed, around nine tenths were seen once. Sequenced input: PBMCs or T cells enriched from blood (not recorded which). The receptors come from a man younger than 40 in a cohort exposed to, infected with or recovered from COVID-19 (not recorded which). Each CDR3 is given without its conserved first and last residue. Fields, in order: V gene, D gene, CDR3 length, CDR3 protein. D genes are given only for firm matches.

TRBV6-5,-,12,ASSYGQGNQPQH
TRBV6-5,TRBD1,14,ASSYDRHRGLYEQY
TRBV6-5,TRBD2,13,ASRSPLAGFYEQY
TRBV7-9,TRBD2,14,ASSLSPSGRAYEQF
TRBV12-3/TRBV12-4,TRBD1,10,ASSRGQNEQY
TRBV11-2,TRBD2,13,ASSLEAGLTYEQY
TRBV4-3,-,13,ASSQYRGGYNEQF
TRBV7-3,-,13,ASSRGPGVTGELF
TRBV5-1,-,13,ASSTPGGGKDGYT
TRBV5-1,-,15,ASSSGRPSAGADTQY
TRBV7-9,-,11,ASSLGQAQPQH
TRBV11-3,-,11,ASSLGGDSPLH
TRBV4-1,TRBD2,15,ASSPTRLAGGGETQY
TRBV7-9,-,12,ASSSREYNEKLF
TRBV7-7,-,15,ASSLKNPVEGTGELF
TRBV6-5,-,11,ASSSLRDTEAF
TRBV28,-,14,ASSLWFQGLGYGYT
TRBV9,TRBD1,12,ASSPYRGDQPQH
TRBV19,TRBD1,12,ASSMDRGLNEQY
TRBV4-3,-,14,ASSQVKGSGKNIQY
TRBV19,-,14,ASSTPWGQDNEKLF
TRBV29-1,TRBD1,12,SVQGTATNEKLF
TRBV6-5,TRBD1,13,ASRNDRGPLEKLF
TRBV24-1,-,11,VRGSDSYNEQF
TRBV10-2,-,13,ASSEWTLSYNEQF
TRBV7-9,TRBD2,15,ASSIRIRLAGRDEQF
TRBV12-3/TRBV12-4,-,11,ASGDRKSYEQY
TRBV18,-,14,ASSPIPQGRVNEQF
TRBV4-2,-,14,ASSQELPSGTDTQY
TRBV2,-,9,ASSDFNEQF
TRBV9,-,11,ASSVDRQDTQY